The 13 T cell receptor beta chains below come from one sample, sequenced in a study of blood T cell repertoires in COVID-19. Assay used: immunoSEQ multiplex PCR; TCRdb lists only in-frame clones, some missing. Of around 300,000 clones detected, approximately 81% appear once; the ten largest clones hold about 2.5%. Sequenced sample: PBMCs or T cells enriched from blood (not recorded which). Every receptor here comes from a woman aged 50 to 65 who had recovered from COVID-19.

The table lists this clone with a count of one. J is TRBJ1-6 and V is TRBV11-2; unclear D gene. Between the trimmed V and J ends, which lost 5 bases and 8 bases, there was a span of 13 bases. The CDR3 is made up of 14 amino acids. Germline V gives CDR1 SGHAT, CDR2 FQNNGV. In nucleotides, the CDR3 is TGTGCCAGCAGCCGTTGGGCCAAGGATTCACCCCTCCACTTT. Translated, it gives CASSRWAKDSPLHF.

J is TRBJ2-5 and V is TRBV5-1; 8 bases fit TRBD2. CDR3 length equals 15 residues. Trimming cost V 4 bases and J 4 bases; bases outside gene matches: 9. Per germline, CDR1 SGHRS and CDR2 YFSETQ. The CDR3 coding sequence is TGCGCCAGCAGCCGTCCCGGGGGGGATGGAGAGACCCAGTACTTC. Its protein product is CASSRPGGDGETQYF.

The CDR3 nucleotides are TGCGCCAGCAGTGAGTCGAAAGGACAGGGCAATGGCTACACCTTC. It is translated as CASSESKGQGNGYTF. V and J are TRBV10-2 and TRBJ1-2; 8 bases are a match to TRBD1. CDR1 is WSHSY and CDR2 is SAAADI in the germline V gene. The CDR3 covers 15 residues. The ends lost 0 bases at V and 6 bases at J; junction bases unmatched: 6.

The chain joins TRBV3-1 (or the pseudogene TRBV3-2) to TRBJ1-3; D uncertain. The germline gives CDR1 LGHDT, CDR2 YNNKEL (reference sequence). The CDR3 length is 15 residues. The germline V and J ends were trimmed by 0 bases and 0 bases, with 6 bases remaining between them. CDR3 protein: CASSQDTVSGNTIYF. DNA of the CDR3: TGTGCCAGCAGCCAAGACACAGTCTCTGGAAACACCATATATTTT.

About this clone: Its ends do not fully match the called genes, so a read error is possible. V gene TRBV10-2 combines with J gene TRBJ1-3; D remains ambiguous. The germline V gene encodes CDR1 WSHSY and CDR2 SAAADI. The CDR3 length is 16 residues. In DNA form, the CDR3 reads TGCGCCAGTAGTGACTACGGTACTATCTCTGGAAACACCATATATTTT. Translated: CASSDYGTISGNTIYF.

The V gene is TRBV7-2, the J gene TRBJ1-4; no definite D call. CDR1 and CDR2 (germline): SGHTA, FQGNSA. This CDR3 region has 14 residues. Trimming left V 1 base short and J 4 bases short, with 7 bases between. The CDR3 bases are TGTGCCAGCAGCTTAGGAGGGAATAATGAAAAACTGTTTTTT. Its translation: CASSLGGNNEKLFF.

In this sample, this clone turned up once. The rearrangement links TRBV5-8 to TRBJ1-4; TRBD1 agrees at 7 bases. The J segment lost 6 bases and the V segment lost 4 bases, leaving 6 bases of the junction unmatched. This CDR3 comprises 14 residues. From germline, CDR1 is SGHTS and CDR2 YDEGEE. Here the CDR3 reads CASSHQGVYEKLFF. CDR3 DNA: TGTGCCAGCAGCCATCAGGGGGTTTATGAAAAACTGTTTTTT.

Only one count was recorded for this clone. This chain joins TRBV9 and TRBJ2-3; 7 nucleotides match TRBD2. The junction had 9 bases not matched to a gene; V was cut back by 2 bases and J by 3 bases. The CDR3 is 16 residues long. CDR1 and CDR2 from the germline V gene are SGDLS and YYNGEE. The CDR3 coding sequence is TGTGCCAGCAGCGTGATTCCGGGAGGCCGAACAGATACGCAGTATTTT. Amino acid sequence: CASSVIPGGRTDTQYF.

The chain carries TRBV30 and TRBJ1-1, with D unresolved. The CDR3 covers 14 residues. Germline lookup yields CDR1 GTSNPN and CDR2 SVGIG (reference sequence). Deletions cut 5 bases from V and 11 bases from J, with 24 bases between. DNA of the CDR3: TGTGCCTGGGTGTTTCGCGGGTTGTGGGTAGAGGCTTTCTTT. Protein sequence: CAWVFRGLWVEAFF.

The genes are TRBV5-1 and TRBJ2-7; the match to TRBD1 covers 10 bases. The CDR3 length is 17 residues. From germline, CDR1 is SGHRS and CDR2 YFSETQ. With 0 bases clipped from V and 3 bases from J, the junction kept 9 bases outside the gene matches. The CDR3 DNA sequence: TGCGCCAGCAGCTTGGAAATAATCCGGGACAGGGGCTACGAGCAGTACTTC. This codes for CASSLEIIRDRGYEQYF.

The chain links TRBV19 to TRBJ2-3; tentatively, D is TRBD2 (5 bases). Germline V gives CDR1 LNHDA, CDR2 SQIVND (reference sequence). V dropped 1 base and J dropped 3 bases, with 17 bases sitting between them. The CDR3 runs 17 residues. CDR3 DNA: TGTGCCAGTAGTATAGGACTACCTAGGGCCGTGACAGATACGCAGTATTTT. Translation: CASSIGLPRAVTDTQYF.

In its sample, this clone was seen a few times. The chain has TRBV5-1 and TRBJ2-6, with TRBD1 identical over 7 bases. Per germline, CDR1 SGHRS and CDR2 YFSETQ. The CDR3 length is 17 residues. V gave up 4 bases and J gave up 0 bases; unmatched junction bases: 7. CDR3 region: CASSTGQEVSGANVLTF. DNA of the CDR3: TGCGCCAGCAGCACCGGACAGGAAGTCTCTGGGGCCAACGTCCTGACTTTC.

The rearrangement uses TRBV28 and TRBJ2-1, with D possibly TRBD1 on 5 matching bases. The CDR3 has 11 residues. V dropped 4 bases and J dropped 12 bases, with 10 bases sitting between them. The germline V gene encodes CDR1 MDHEN and CDR2 SYDVKM. The CDR3 coding sequence is TGTGCCAGCAGTTACAGGCGGTGGCAGTTCTTC. This sequence encodes CASSYRRWQFF.